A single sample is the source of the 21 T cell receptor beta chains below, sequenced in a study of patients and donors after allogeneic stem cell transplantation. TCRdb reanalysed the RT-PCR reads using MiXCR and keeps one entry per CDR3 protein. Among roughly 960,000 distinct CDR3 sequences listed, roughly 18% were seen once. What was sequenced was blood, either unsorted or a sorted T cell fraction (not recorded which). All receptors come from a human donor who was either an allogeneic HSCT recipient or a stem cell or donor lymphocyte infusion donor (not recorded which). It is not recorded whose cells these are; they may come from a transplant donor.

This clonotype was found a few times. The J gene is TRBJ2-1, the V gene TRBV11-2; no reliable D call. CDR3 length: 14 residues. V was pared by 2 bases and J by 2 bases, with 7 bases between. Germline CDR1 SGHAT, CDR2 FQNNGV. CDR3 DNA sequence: TGTGCCAGCAGCTTAATCCTAACCTACAATGAGCAGTTCTTC. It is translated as CASSLILTYNEQFF.

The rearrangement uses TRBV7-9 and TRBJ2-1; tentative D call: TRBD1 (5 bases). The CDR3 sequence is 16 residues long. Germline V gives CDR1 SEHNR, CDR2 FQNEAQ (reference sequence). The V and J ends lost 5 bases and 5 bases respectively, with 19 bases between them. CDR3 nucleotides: TGTGCCAGCAGCCCGCTAAAGGCAGGGCGCCACAATGAGCAGTTCTTC. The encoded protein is CASSPLKAGRHNEQFF.

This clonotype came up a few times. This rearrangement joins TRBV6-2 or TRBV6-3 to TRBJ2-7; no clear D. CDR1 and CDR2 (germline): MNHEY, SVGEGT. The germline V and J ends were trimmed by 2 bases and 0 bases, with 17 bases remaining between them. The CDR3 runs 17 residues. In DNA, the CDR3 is TGTGCCAGCAGTTACGAACTAAAAACAGCGAGCTCCTACGAGCAGTACTTC. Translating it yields CASSYELKTASSYEQYF.

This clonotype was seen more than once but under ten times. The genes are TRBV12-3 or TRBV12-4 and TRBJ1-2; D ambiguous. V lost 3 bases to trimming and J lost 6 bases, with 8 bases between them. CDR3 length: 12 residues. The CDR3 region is CASSFVWNGYTF. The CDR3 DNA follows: TGTGCCAGCAGTTTCGTATGGAATGGCTACACCTTC.

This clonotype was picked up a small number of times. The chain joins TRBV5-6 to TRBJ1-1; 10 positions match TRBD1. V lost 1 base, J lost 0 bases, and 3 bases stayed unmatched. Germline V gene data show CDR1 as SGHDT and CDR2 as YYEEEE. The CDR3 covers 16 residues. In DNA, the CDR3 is TGTGCCAGCAGCTTGACGGGACAGGGGTTGAACACTGAAGCTTTCTTT. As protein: CASSLTGQGLNTEAFF. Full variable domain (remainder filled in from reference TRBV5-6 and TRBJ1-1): DAGVTQSPTHLIKTRGQQVTLRCSPKSGHDTVSWYQQALGQGPQFIFQYYEEEERQRGNFPDRFSGHQFPNYSSELNVNALLLGDSALYLCASSLTGQGLNTEAFFGQGTRLTVV.

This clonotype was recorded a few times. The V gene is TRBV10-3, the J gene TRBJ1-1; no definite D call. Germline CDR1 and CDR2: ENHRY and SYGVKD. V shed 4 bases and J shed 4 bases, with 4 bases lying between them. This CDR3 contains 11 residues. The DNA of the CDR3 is TGTGCCATCAGTGGTACCACTGAAGCTTTCTTT. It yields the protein CAISGTTEAFF.

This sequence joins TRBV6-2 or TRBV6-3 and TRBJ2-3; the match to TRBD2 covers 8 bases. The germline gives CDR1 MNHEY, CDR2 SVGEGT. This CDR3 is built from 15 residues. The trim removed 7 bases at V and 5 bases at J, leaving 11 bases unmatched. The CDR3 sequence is CASIHAGGRVDTQYF. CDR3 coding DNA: TGTGCCAGCATCCATGCGGGGGGCAGGGTAGATACGCAGTATTTT.

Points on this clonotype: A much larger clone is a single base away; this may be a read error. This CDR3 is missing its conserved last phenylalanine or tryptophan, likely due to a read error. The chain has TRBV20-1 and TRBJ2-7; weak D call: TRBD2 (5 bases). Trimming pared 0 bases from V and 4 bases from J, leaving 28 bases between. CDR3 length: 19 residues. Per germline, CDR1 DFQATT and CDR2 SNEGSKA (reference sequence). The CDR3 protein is CSAREEFGSVRGHSYEQYL. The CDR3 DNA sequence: TGCAGTGCTAGAGAGGAGTTTGGGTCAGTACGAGGGCACTCATACGAGCAGTACCTC.

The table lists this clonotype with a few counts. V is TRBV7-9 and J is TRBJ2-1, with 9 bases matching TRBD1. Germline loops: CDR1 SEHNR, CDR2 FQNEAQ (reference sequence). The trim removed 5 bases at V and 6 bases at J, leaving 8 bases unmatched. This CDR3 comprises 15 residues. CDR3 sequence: CASSPGQGTGNEQFF. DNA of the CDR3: TGTGCCAGCAGCCCTGGACAGGGGACTGGCAATGAGCAGTTCTTC.

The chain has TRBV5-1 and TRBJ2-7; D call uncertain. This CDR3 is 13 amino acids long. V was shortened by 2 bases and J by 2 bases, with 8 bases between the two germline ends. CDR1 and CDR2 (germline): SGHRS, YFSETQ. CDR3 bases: TGCGCCAGCAGCTTAAATGCTGCCTACGAGCAGTACTTC. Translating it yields CASSLNAAYEQYF.

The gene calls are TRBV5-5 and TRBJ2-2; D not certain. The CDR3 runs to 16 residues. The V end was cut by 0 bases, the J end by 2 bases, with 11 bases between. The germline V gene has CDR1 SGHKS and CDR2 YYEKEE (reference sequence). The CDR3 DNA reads TGTGCCAGCAGCTTGGAAACAGATAAAAACACCGGGGAGCTGTTTTTT. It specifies CASSLETDKNTGELFF.

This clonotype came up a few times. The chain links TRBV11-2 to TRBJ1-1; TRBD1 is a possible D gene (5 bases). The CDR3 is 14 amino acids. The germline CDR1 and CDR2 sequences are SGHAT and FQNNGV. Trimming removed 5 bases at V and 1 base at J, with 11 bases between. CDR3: CASSPRQPNTEAFF. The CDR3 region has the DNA TGTGCCAGCAGCCCTCGACAGCCGAACACTGAAGCTTTCTTT. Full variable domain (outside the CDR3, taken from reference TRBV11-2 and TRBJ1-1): EAGVAQSPRYKIIEKRQSVAFWCNPISGHATLYWYQQILGQGPKLLIQFQNNGVVDDSQLPKDRFSAERLKGVDSTLKIQPAKLEDSAVYLCASSPRQPNTEAFFGQGTRLTVV.

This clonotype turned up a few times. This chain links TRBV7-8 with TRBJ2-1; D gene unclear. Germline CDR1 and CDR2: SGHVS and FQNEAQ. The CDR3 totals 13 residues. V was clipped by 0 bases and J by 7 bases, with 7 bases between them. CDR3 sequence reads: CASSLARENEQFF. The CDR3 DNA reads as TGTGCCAGCAGCTTAGCTCGAGAGAATGAGCAGTTCTTC.

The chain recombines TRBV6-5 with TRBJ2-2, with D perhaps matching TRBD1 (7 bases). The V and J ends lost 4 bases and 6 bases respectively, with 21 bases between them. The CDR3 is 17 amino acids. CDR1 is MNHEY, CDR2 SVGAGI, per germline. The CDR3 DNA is TGTGCCAGCAGTTCCACAAGGGGGGACAGAGCCTCCGGGGAGCTGTTTTTT. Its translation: CASSSTRGDRASGELFF.

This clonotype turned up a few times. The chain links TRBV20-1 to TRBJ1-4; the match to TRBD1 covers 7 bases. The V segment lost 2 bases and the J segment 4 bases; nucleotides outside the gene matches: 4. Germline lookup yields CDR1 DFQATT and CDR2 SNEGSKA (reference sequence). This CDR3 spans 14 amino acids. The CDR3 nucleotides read TGCAGTGCTAGACCGCAGGGGGGTAATGAAAAACTGTTTTTT. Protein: CSARPQGGNEKLFF.

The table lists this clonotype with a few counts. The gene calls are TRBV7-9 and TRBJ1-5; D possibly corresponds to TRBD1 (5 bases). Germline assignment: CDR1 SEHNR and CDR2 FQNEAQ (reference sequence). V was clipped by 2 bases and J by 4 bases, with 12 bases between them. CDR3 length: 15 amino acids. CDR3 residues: CASSLTGRGNQPQHF. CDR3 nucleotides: TGTGCCAGCAGCTTAACGGGGCGTGGGAATCAGCCCCAGCATTTT. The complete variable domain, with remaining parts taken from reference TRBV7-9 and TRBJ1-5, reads DTGVSQNPRHKITKRGQNVTFRCDPISEHNRLYWYRQTLGQGPEFLTYFQNEAQLEKSRLLSDRFSAERPKGSFSTLEIQRTEQGDSAMYLCASSLTGRGNQPQHFGDGTRLSIL.

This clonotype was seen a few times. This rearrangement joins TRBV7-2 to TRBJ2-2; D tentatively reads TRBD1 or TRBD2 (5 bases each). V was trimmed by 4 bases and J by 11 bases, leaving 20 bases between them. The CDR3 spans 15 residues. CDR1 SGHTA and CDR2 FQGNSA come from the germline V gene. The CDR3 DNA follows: TGTGCCAGCAGCTCCCAATCGCGGACAAGCGGAGAGCTGTTTTTT. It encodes CASSSQSRTSGELFF.

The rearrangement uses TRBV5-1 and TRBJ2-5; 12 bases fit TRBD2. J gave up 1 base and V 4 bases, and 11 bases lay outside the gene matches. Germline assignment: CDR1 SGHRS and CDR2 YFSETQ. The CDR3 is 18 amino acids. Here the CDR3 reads CASSTPWGLAGPQETQYF. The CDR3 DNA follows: TGCGCCAGCAGCACCCCATGGGGACTAGCGGGCCCCCAAGAGACCCAGTACTTC.

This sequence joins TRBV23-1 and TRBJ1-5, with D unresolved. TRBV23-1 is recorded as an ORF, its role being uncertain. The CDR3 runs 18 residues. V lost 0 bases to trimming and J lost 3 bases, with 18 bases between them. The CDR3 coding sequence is TGCGCCAGCAGTCAATCAGTCGGAGCGGTACGGGTCAATCAGCCCCAGCATTTT. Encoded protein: CASSQSVGAVRVNQPQHF.

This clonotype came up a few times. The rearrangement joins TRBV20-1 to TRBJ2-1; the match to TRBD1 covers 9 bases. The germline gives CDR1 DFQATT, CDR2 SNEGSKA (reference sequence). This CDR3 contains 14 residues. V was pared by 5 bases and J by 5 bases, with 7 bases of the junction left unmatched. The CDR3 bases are TGCAGTGCTTTGGACAGGGGCGTGGACAATGAGCAGTTCTTC. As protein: CSALDRGVDNEQFF.

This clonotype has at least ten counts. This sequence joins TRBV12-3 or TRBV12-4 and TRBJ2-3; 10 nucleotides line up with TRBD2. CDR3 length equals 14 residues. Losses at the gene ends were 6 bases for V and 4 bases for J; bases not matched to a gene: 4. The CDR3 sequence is CASSRLAGSDTQYF. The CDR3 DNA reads TGTGCCAGCAGCAGACTAGCGGGTTCAGATACGCAGTATTTT.